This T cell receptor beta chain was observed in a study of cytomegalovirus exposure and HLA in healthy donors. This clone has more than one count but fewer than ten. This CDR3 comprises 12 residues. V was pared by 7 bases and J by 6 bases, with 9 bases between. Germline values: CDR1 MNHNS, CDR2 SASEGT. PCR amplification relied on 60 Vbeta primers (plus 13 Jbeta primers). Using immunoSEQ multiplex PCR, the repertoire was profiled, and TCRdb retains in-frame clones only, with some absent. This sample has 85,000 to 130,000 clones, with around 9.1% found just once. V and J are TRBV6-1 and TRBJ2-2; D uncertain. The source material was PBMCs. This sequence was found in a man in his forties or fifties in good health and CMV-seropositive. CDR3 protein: CASTPSAGELFF. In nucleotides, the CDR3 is TGTGCCAGCACCCCGAGTGCCGGGGAGCTGTTTTTT.